Below, 3 T cell receptor beta chains from the same sample are listed, as sequenced in a study of T cell responses to AZD1222 COVID-19 vaccine. The method was immunoSEQ multiplex PCR; TCRdb's version includes in-frame clones alone and lacks a portion of them. The table shows roughly 180,000 clones, with 91% occurring only once. The starting material was peripheral blood, obtained on day 0 of AZD1222 vaccination. The receptors here all came from an adult in good health.

DNA of the CDR3: TGTGCCAGCAGTGACAGGGAGGGCCAGTTTGAAGCTTTCTTT. This translates into CASSDREGQFEAFF. The chain links TRBV6-1 to TRBJ1-1, with D possibly TRBD1 on 5 matching bases. The CDR3 covers 14 residues. Trimming removed 3 bases from V and 7 bases from J, with 15 bases in between. Germline CDR1 and CDR2: MNHNS and SASEGT.

This chain uses TRBV4-3 with TRBJ2-1; 12 positions agree with TRBD2. This CDR3 comprises 17 residues. CDR1 is LGHNA and CDR2 is YSLEER in the germline V gene. V lost 0 bases to trimming and J lost 4 bases; unmatched junction nucleotides: 4. The CDR3 loop is CASSQDTLAGGYNEQFF. CDR3 nucleotides: TGCGCCAGCAGCCAAGACACCCTAGCGGGGGGGTACAATGAGCAGTTCTTC.

The chain uses TRBV15 and TRBJ1-5; D possibly corresponds to TRBD1 (6 bases). Germline V gene lookup returns CDR1 LNHNV and CDR2 YYDKDF (reference sequence). The germline V and J ends were trimmed by 3 bases and 4 bases, with 10 bases remaining between them. The CDR3 is 14 residues long. CDR3 in DNA: TGTGCCACCAGCAGGAGACAGGAAAATCAGCCCCAGCATTTT. Its protein product is CATSRRQENQPQHF.